A single sample gave rise to the 14 T cell receptor beta chains below, sequenced in a study of blood T cells in healthy people across ages. A sample-barcoded 5' primer and a J-beta primer mix were used in a second PCR of roughly 7 to 11 cycles. TCRdb passed the 5' RACE reads through MiXCR, listing each CDR3 protein once. The sample has some 920,000 distinct CDR3 sequences, roughly half seen once. The specimen was blood. The receptors here all came from a woman aged 60-75 years in good health.

This clonotype has more than one count but fewer than ten. This chain connects TRBV25-1 to TRBJ2-5; perhaps TRBD1 as D (5 bases). V was trimmed by 4 bases and J by 5 bases, leaving 11 bases between them. The CDR3 totals 13 residues. Looked up from germline, CDR1 is MGHDK and CDR2 is SYGVNS. This chain's CDR3 is CASSGRWGETQYF. The CDR3 region has the DNA TGTGCCAGCAGTGGCCGTTGGGGCGAGACCCAGTACTTC.

The V call is TRBV20-1, the J call TRBJ2-7, with 11 positions matching TRBD1. Per the germline V gene, CDR1 is DFQATT and CDR2 is SNEGSKA (reference sequence). This CDR3 spans 14 amino acids. The trim removed 3 bases at V and 2 bases at J, leaving 3 bases unmatched. CDR3 sequence reads: CSARMGQGAYEQYF. The CDR3 DNA follows: TGCAGTGCTAGGATGGGACAGGGGGCCTACGAGCAGTACTTC.

The chain recombines TRBV24-1 with TRBJ2-1; 8 bases match TRBD1. Per germline, CDR1 KGHDR and CDR2 SFDVKD. The V segment lost 4 bases and the J segment 8 bases; nucleotides outside the gene matches: 3. The CDR3 is 13 residues long. The chain's CDR3 is CATSESGGHEQFF. CDR3 bases: TGTGCCACCAGTGAGTCAGGGGGCCATGAGCAGTTCTTC.

This clonotype turned up a few times. This chain connects TRBV21-1 to TRBJ2-5. TRBV21-1 is reported as a pseudogene. The CDR3 has 14 residues. The DNA for the CDR3 is TGTGCCAGCAGCAATGAGCGGTACCAAGAGACCCAGTACTTC. Its translation: CASSNERYQETQYF.

The rearrangement uses TRBV27 and TRBJ1-1; tentative D call: TRBD1 (5 bases). Germline V gives CDR1 MNHEY, CDR2 SMNVEV (reference sequence). This CDR3 has 13 residues. The V gene lost 6 bases and the J gene lost 3 bases, with 11 bases spanning the gap. The CDR3 loop is CASRPRGDTEAFF. The CDR3 nucleotides are TGTGCCAGCAGGCCAAGGGGTGACACTGAAGCTTTCTTT.

This chain links TRBV3-1 with TRBJ1-1; D is perhaps TRBD1 (6 bases). This CDR3 comprises 13 residues. V was pared by 1 base and J by 8 bases, with 11 bases between. Looked up from germline, CDR1 is LGHDT and CDR2 is YNNKEL (reference sequence). CDR3 sequence: CASSQVRGFEAFF. CDR3 nucleotides: TGTGCCAGCAGCCAAGTGAGGGGGTTCGAAGCTTTCTTT.

This clonotype has at least ten counts. The chain has TRBV7-2 and TRBJ2-3; D call uncertain. Germline V gives CDR1 SGHTA, CDR2 FQGNSA. CDR3 length: 13 amino acids. Trimming pared 4 bases from V and 10 bases from J, leaving 15 bases between. The CDR3 DNA is TGTGCCAGCAGCTCCCCACCGATGGAAGCGCAGTATTTT. Protein product: CASSSPPMEAQYF.

In this sample, this clonotype turned up a few times. The V gene is TRBV25-1, the J gene TRBJ2-7; unclear D gene. The CDR3 length is 15 residues. Germline values: CDR1 MGHDK, CDR2 SYGVNS. The V gene lost 1 base and the J gene lost 3 bases, with 13 bases spanning the gap. The CDR3 is CASSESGIGNYEQYF. CDR3 DNA sequence: TGTGCCAGCAGTGAATCAGGCATTGGGAACTACGAGCAGTACTTC.

This rearrangement joins TRBV30 to TRBJ2-2; no clear D gene. The ends were cut back, 3 bases at V and 4 bases at J, with 12 bases in the middle. Germline V gene lookup returns CDR1 GTSNPN and CDR2 SVGIG (reference sequence). The CDR3 length is 14 residues. CDR3 protein: CAWSPGRGTGELFF. For the CDR3, the DNA is TGTGCCTGGAGCCCCGGTCGTGGCACCGGGGAGCTGTTTTTT. Drawing the rest from reference TRBV30 and TRBJ2-2, the complete variable domain is SQTIHQWPATLVQPVGSPLSLECTVEGTSNPNLYWYRQAAGRGLQLLFYSVGIGQISSEVPQNLSASRPQDRQFILSSKKLLLSDSGFYLCAWSPGRGTGELFFGEGSRLTVL.

The chain combines TRBV28 with TRBJ2-7; D perhaps matches TRBD1 (5 bases). This CDR3 spans 13 amino acids. CDR1 and CDR2 (germline): MDHEN, SYDVKM. Trimming shortened V by 5 bases and J by 3 bases, and 11 bases separated the two germline ends. As DNA, the CDR3 is TGTGCCAGCAGTCAACCCCAGGGCTACGAGCAGTACTTC. Amino acid sequence: CASSQPQGYEQYF.

This clonotype turned up a few times. The chain employs TRBV4-2 and TRBJ2-7; D remains unclear. V was cut by 1 base and J by 3 bases, with 7 bases left in between. Per the germline V gene, CDR1 is LGHNA and CDR2 is YNFKEQ. CDR3 length equals 13 residues. CDR3 loop: CASSQGSFYEQYF. Written as DNA, the CDR3 is TGTGCCAGCAGCCAAGGAAGTTTCTACGAGCAGTACTTC.

To note about this clonotype: The junction and the germline gene differ at one end; a read error may be behind it. V is TRBV20-1 and J is TRBJ2-1, with D uncertain. This CDR3 has 13 amino acids. Germline V CDR1 and CDR2: DFQATT, SNEGSKA (reference sequence). The chain's CDR3 is CSASLGFRNQQFF. In DNA, the CDR3 is TGCAGTGCTAGTCTCGGGTTCCGCAATCAGCAGTTCTTC.

This clonotype was seen a handful of times. The rearrangement joins TRBV3-1 to TRBJ1-1, with D tentatively TRBD1 (5 bases). This CDR3 comprises 14 residues. The germline CDR1 and CDR2 sequences are LGHDT and YNNKEL (reference sequence). V gave up 3 bases and J gave up 1 base, with 9 bases separating them. CDR3 bases: TGTGCCAGCAGCCAGAAAACAGGGAACACTGAAGCTTTCTTT. This gives the protein CASSQKTGNTEAFF.

This clonotype showed up just a few times. The chain has TRBV7-2 and TRBJ2-3; no definite D call. CDR3 length: 15 residues. The ends were cut back, 5 bases at V and 5 bases at J, with 17 bases in the middle. Germline V gives CDR1 SGHTA, CDR2 FQGNSA. The CDR3 region is CASSLQQRRGDTQYF. CDR3 DNA: TGTGCCAGCAGCCTGCAACAGCGACGTGGAGATACGCAGTATTTT.